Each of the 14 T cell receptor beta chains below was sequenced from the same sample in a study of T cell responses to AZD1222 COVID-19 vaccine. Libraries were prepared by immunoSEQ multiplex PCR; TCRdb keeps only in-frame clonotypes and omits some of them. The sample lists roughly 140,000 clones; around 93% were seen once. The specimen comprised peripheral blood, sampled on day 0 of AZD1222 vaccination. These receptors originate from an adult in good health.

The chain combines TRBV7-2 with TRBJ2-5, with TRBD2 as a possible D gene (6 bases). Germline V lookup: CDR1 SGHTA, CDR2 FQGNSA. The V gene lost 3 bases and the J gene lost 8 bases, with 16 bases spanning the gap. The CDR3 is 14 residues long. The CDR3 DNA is TGTGCCAGCAGCTTCGGTGGGGGGTCGGGAACCCAGTACTTC. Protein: CASSFGGGSGTQYF.

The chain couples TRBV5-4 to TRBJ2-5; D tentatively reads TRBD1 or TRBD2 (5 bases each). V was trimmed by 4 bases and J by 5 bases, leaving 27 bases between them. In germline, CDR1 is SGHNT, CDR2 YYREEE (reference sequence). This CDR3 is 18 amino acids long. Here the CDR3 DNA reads TGTGCCAGCAGCATGGGACGCGTGGACCGGATCCTTCGGGAGACCCAGTACTTC. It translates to CASSMGRVDRILRETQYF. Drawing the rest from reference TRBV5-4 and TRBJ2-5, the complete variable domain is ETGVTQSPTHLIKTRGQQVTLRCSSQSGHNTVSWYQQALGQGPQFIFQYYREEENGRGNFPPRFSGLQFPNYSSELNVNALELDDSALYLCASSMGRVDRILRETQYFGPGTRLLVL.

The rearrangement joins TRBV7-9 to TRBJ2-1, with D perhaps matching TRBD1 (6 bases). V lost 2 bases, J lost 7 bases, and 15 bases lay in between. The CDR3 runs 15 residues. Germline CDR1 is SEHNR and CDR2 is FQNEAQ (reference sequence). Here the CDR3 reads CASSLPGTRDNEQFF. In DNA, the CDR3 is TGTGCCAGCAGCTTACCCGGGACAAGGGATAATGAGCAGTTCTTC.

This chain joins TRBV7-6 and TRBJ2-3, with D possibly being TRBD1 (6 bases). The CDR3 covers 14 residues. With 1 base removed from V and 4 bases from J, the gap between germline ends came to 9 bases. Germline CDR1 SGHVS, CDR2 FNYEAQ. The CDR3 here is CASSLEGVADTQYF. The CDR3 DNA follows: TGTGCCAGCAGCTTAGAGGGGGTCGCAGATACGCAGTATTTT.

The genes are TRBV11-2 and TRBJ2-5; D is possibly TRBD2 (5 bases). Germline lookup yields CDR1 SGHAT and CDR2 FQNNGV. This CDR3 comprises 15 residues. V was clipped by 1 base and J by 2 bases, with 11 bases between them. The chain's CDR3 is CASSLAPAAQETQYF. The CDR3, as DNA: TGTGCCAGCAGCTTAGCGCCAGCGGCACAAGAGACCCAGTACTTC.

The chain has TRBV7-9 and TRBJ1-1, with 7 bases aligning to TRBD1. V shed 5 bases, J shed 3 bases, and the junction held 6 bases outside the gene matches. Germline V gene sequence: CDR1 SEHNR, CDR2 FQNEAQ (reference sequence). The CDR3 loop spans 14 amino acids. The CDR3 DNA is TGTGCCAGCAGCCGAGGGGGCCCGGACACTGAAGCTTTCTTT. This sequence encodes CASSRGGPDTEAFF.

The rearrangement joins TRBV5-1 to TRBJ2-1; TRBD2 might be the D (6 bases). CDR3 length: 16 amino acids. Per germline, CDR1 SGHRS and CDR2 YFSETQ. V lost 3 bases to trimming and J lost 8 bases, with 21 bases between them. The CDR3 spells CASSSQAEGRSDEQFF. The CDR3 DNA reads TGCGCCAGCAGCTCACAGGCGGAGGGGAGGAGTGATGAGCAGTTCTTC. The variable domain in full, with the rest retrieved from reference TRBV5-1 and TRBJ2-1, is KAGVTQTPRYLIKTRGQQVTLSCSPISGHRSVSWYQQTPGQGLQFLFEYFSETQRNKGNFPGRFSGRQFSNSRSEMNVSTLELGDSALYLCASSSQAEGRSDEQFFGPGTRLTVL.

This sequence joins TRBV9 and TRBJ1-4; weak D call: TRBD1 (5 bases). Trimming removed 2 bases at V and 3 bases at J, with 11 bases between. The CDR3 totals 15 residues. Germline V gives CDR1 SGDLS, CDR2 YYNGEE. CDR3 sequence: CASSVGEGANEKLFF. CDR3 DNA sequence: TGTGCCAGCAGCGTGGGGGAGGGAGCTAATGAAAAACTGTTTTTT.

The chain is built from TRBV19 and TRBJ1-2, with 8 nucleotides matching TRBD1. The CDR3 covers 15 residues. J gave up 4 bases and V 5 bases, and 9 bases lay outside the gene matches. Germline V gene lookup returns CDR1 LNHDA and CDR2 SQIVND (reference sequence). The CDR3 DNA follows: TGTGCCAGTAGTTCATTGGCAGGGGGCGGCTATGGCTACACCTTC. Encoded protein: CASSSLAGGGYGYTF.

The CDR3 protein is CASSESGQGGSPLHF. The CDR3, as DNA: TGCGCCAGCAGTGAGTCAGGGCAGGGAGGTTCACCCCTCCACTTT. The chain couples TRBV10-2 to TRBJ1-6; D is possibly TRBD1 (5 bases). Germline CDR1 WSHSY, CDR2 SAAADI. The CDR3 spans 15 residues. V shed 0 bases and J shed 9 bases, with 12 bases lying between them.

This CDR3 reads CASSITGGTEAFF. In DNA, the CDR3 is TGTGCCAGCAGTATTACAGGGGGCACTGAAGCTTTCTTT. The chain carries TRBV6-5 and TRBJ1-1; TRBD1 matches at 8 bases. The CDR3 length is 13 residues. In germline, CDR1 is MNHEY, CDR2 SVGAGI. J was trimmed by 4 bases and V by 5 bases; bases with no gene match: 3.

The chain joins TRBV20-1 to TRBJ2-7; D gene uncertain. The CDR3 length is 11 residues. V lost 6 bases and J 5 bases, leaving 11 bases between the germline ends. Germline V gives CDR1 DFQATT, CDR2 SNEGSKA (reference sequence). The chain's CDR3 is CSARTRHEQYF. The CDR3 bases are TGCAGTGCAAGAACCCGCCACGAGCAGTACTTC.

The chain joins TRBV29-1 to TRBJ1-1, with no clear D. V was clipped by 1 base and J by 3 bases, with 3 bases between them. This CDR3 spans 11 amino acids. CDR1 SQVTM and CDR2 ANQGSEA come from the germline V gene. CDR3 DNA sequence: TGCAGCGTTGAAGGGGACACTGAAGCTTTCTTT. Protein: CSVEGDTEAFF. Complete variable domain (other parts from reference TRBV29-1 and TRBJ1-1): SAVISQKPSRDICQRGTSLTIQCQVDSQVTMMFWYRQQPGQSLTLIATANQGSEATYESGFVIDKFPISRPNLTFSTLTVSNMSPEDSSIYLCSVEGDTEAFFGQGTRLTVV.

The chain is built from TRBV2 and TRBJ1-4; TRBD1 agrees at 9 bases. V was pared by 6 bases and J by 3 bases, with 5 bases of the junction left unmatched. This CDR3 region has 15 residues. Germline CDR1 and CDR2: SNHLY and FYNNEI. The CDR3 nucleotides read TGTGCCAGCAGGGATCACAGGGGGCCTAATGAAAAACTGTTTTTT. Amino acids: CASRDHRGPNEKLFF.